This TCR beta chain was identified in a study of blood T cell repertoires in COVID-19. The overall study: COVID-19 samples from acute and convalescent phases originated in the United States, Italy and Spain. From T cells, B-cell-depleted T cells, or PBMCs came the material, which was cDNA or gDNA.

Germline V gives CDR1 SGHTA, CDR2 FQGNSA. The CDR3 has 12 amino acids. V was trimmed by 0 bases and J by 12 bases, leaving 12 bases between them. Under the authors' procedure: For nucleated cells, counts were estimated from reference gene primer amplification. Profiled with immunoSEQ multiplex PCR; TCRdb holds only in-frame clones, not every one. The DNA was the basis for D and trimming; V, J and clone size are from that table. The repertoire holds around 190,000 clones, 65% to 90% seen once, with around 14% in the top ten. The TCR comes from a human donor in a cohort sampled during active COVID-19. The sequencing sample was made of peripheral blood. The chain has TRBV7-2 and TRBJ2-7, with a possible D match to TRBD2 (6 bases). CDR3 DNA: TGTGCCAGCAGCTTAGCGCGGGGCTTATGGTACTTC. The encoded protein is CASSLARGLWYF.